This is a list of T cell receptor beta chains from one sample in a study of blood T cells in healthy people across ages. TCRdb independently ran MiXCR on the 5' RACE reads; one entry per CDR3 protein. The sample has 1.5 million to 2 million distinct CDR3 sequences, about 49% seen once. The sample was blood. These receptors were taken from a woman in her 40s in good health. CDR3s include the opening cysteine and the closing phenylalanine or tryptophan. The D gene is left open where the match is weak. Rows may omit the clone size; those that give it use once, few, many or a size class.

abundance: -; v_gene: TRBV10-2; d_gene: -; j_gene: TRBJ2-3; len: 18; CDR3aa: CASSELVRAGSRKDTQYF; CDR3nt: TGCGCCAGCAGTGAATTAGTAAGGGCAGGGTCTAGGAAAGATACGCAGTATTTT
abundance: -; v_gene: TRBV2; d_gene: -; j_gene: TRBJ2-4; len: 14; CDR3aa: CATLSARAKNIQYF; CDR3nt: TGTGCCACCCTTTCAGCCCGGGCCAAAAACATTCAGTACTTC
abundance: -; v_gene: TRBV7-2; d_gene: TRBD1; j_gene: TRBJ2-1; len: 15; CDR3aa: CASSPYGTGLYEQFF; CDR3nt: TGTGCCAGCAGCCCGTATGGGACAGGTTTGTATGAGCAGTTCTTC
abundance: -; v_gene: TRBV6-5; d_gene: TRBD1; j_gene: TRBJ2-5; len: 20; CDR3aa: CASSYGSLGFLGQGQETQYF; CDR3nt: TGTGCCAGCAGTTACGGAAGTCTCGGTTTCCTGGGACAGGGCCAAGAGACCCAGTACTTC
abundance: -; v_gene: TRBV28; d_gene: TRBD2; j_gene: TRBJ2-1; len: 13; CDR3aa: CASTMGLAYEQFF; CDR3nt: TGTGCCAGCACAATGGGACTAGCTTATGAGCAGTTCTTC
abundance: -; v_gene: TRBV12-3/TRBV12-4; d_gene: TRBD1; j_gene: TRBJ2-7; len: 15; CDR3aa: CASSLAGTGRNEQYF; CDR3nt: TGTGCCAGCAGTTTAGCAGGGACAGGGCGCAACGAGCAGTACTTC
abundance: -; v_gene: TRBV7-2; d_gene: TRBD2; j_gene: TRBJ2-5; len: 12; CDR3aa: CASSSSGATQYF; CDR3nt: TGTGCCAGCAGCTCTAGCGGGGCTACCCAGTACTTC
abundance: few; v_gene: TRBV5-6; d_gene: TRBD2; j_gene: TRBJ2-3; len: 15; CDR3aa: CASSLSGGPVDTQYF; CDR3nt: TGTGCCAGTAGCCTTAGCGGGGGGCCGGTAGATACGCAGTATTTT
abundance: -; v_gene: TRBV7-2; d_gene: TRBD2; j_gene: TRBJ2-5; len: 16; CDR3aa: CASSPTSGGAQETQYF; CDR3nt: TGTGCCAGCAGCCCGACTAGCGGGGGGGCCCAAGAGACCCAGTACTTC
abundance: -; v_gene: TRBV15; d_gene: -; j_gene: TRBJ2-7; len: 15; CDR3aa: CATSRDKGFSYEQYF; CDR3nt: TGTGCCACCAGCAGAGATAAAGGGTTCTCCTACGAGCAGTACTTC
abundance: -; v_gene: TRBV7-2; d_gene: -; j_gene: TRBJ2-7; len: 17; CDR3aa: CASSLGLFGPSSYEQYF; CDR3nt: TGTGCCAGCAGCTTAGGGTTGTTCGGGCCGAGCTCCTACGAGCAGTACTTC
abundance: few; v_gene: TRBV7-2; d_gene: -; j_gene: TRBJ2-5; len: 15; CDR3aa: CASSTRGTSQETQYF; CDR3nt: TGTGCCAGCAGCACCCGCGGGACTTCCCAAGAGACCCAGTACTTC
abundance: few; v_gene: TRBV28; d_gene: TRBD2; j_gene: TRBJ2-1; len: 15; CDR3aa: CASSLSGLDSNEQFF; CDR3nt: TGTGCCAGCAGTTTATCGGGACTAGACAGCAATGAGCAGTTCTTC
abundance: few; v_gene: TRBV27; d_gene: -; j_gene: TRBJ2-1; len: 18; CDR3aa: CASSAPPGPLTLYNEQFF; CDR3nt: TGTGCCAGCAGTGCGCCTCCTGGGCCGTTAACTCTTTACAATGAGCAGTTCTTC
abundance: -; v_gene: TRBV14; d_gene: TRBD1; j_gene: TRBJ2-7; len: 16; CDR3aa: CASSLPGTGDYNEQYF; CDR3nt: TGTGCCAGCAGCCTCCCCGGGACAGGGGACTACAATGAGCAGTACTTC
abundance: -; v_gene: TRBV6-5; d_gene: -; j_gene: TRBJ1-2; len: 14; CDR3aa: CASSYDGGVHGYTF; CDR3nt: TGTGCCAGCAGTTACGACGGCGGAGTCCATGGCTACACCTTC
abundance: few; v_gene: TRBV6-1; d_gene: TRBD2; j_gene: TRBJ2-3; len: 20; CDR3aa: CASTISTVAGALYFENTQYF; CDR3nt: TGTGCCAGCACCATTTCGACGGTAGCGGGGGCACTTTATTTCGAAAATACGCAGTATTTT
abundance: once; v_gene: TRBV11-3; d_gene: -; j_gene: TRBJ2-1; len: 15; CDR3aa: CASSFGASSYNGQFF; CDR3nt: TGTGCCAGCAGCTTCGGGGCGAGCTCCTACAATGGGCAGTTCTTC
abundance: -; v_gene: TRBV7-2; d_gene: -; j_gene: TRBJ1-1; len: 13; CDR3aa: CASRLGWMTEAFF; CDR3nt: TGTGCCAGCAGACTGGGGTGGATGACTGAAGCTTTCTTT
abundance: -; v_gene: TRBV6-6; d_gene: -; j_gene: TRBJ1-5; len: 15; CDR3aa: CASSYSIGWRQPQHF; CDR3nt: TGTGCCAGCAGTTACTCGATCGGGTGGCGTCAGCCCCAGCATTTT
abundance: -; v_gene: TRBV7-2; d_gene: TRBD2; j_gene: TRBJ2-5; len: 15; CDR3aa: CASSLPAGLQETQYF; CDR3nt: TGTGCCAGCAGCCTCCCAGCGGGGCTACAAGAGACCCAGTACTTC
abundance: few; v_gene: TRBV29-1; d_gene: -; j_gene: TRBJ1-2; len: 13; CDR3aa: CSVPRQNAYGYTF; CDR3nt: TGCAGCGTTCCCCGACAGAACGCGTATGGCTACACCTTC
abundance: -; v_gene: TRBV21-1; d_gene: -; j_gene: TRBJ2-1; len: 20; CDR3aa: CASSPVAQARFYKVRNEQFF; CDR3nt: TGTGCCAGCAGCCCCGTGGCACAGGCCAGGTTTTACAAGGTTCGGAATGAGCAGTTCTTC
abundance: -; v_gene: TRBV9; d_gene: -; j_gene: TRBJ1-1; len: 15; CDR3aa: CASSVVVRVNAEAFF; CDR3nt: TGTGCCAGCAGCGTAGTGGTCAGGGTGAACGCTGAAGCTTTCTTT
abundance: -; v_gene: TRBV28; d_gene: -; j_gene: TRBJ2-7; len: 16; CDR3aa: CASSLPGRAGWGEQYF; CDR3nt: TGTGCCAGCAGCCTTCCGGGACGAGCAGGATGGGGCGAGCAGTACTTC
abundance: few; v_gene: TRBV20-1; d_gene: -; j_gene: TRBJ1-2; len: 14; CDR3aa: CSARGTAPNYGYTF; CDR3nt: TGCAGTGCTAGAGGGACAGCTCCTAACTATGGCTACACCTTC
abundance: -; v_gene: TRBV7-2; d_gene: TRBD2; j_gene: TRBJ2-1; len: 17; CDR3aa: CASSLVGGGPAYNEQFF; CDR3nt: TGTGCCAGCAGCTTAGTGGGCGGGGGACCAGCCTACAATGAGCAGTTCTTC
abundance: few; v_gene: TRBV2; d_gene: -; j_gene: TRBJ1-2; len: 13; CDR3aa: CASRKEGGHGYTF; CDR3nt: TGTGCCAGCAGGAAGGAGGGAGGCCATGGCTACACCTTC
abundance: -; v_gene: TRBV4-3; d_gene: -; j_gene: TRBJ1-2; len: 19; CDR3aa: CASSPHTPDTLMGNYGYTF; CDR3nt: TGCGCCAGCAGCCCTCACACTCCGGACACCCTCATGGGGAACTATGGCTACACCTTC
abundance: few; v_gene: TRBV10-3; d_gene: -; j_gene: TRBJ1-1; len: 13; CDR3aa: CAISGGVETEAFF; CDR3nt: TGTGCCATCAGTGGGGGGGTCGAGACTGAAGCTTTCTTT
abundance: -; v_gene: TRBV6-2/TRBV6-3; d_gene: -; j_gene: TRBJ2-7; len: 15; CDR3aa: CASSLRGGASYKQYF; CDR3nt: TGTGCCAGCAGTCTACGTGGGGGAGCCTCCTACAAGCAGTACTTC
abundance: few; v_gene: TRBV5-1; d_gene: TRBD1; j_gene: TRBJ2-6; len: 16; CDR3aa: CASSFRQGTGANVLTF; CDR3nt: TGCGCCAGCAGCTTCCGACAGGGAACTGGGGCCAACGTCCTGACTTTC
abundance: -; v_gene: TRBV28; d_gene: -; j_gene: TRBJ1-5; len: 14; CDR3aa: CASLKYGSNQPQHF; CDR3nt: TGTGCCAGCCTCAAGTACGGGAGCAATCAGCCCCAGCATTTT
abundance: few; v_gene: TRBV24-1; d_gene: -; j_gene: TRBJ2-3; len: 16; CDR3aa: CATSDFSALDTDTQYF; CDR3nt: TGTGCCACCAGTGATTTCTCAGCGCTAGACACAGATACGCAGTATTTT
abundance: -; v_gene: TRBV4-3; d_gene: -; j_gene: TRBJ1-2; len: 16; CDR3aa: CASSQDLSGKNYGYTF; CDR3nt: TGCGCCAGCAGCCAAGATCTGTCGGGGAAGAACTATGGCTACACCTTC
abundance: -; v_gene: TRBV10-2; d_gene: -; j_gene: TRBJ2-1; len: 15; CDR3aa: CASSDPPSSYNEQFF; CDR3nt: TGCGCCAGCAGTGACCCGCCGAGCTCCTACAATGAGCAGTTCTTC
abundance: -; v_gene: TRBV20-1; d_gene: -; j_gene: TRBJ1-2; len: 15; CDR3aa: CSLSHPGRDLGGYTF; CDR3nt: TGCAGTCTCTCCCATCCGGGACGGGACCTGGGGGGCTACACCTTC
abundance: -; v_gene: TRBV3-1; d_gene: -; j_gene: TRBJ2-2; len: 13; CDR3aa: CASSRANTGELFF; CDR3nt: TGTGCCAGCAGCCGGGCGAACACCGGGGAGCTGTTTTTT
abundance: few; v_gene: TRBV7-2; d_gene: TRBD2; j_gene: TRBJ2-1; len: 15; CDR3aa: CASSFVAGPGNEQFF; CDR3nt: TGTGCCAGCAGCTTCGTAGCGGGTCCGGGGAATGAGCAGTTCTTC
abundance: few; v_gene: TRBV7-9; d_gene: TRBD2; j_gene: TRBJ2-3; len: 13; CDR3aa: CASKGGITDTQYF; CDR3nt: TGTGCCAGCAAGGGAGGGATCACAGATACGCAGTATTTT
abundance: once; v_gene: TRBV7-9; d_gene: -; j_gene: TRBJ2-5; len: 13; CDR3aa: CASSLVLGKTQYF; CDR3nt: TGTGCCAGCAGCTTAGTCCTCGGGAAGACCCAGTACTTC
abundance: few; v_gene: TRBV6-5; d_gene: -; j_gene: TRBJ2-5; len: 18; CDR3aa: CASSYSILSSVMQETQYF; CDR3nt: TGTGCCAGCAGTTACTCGATACTAAGTAGCGTAATGCAAGAGACCCAGTACTTC
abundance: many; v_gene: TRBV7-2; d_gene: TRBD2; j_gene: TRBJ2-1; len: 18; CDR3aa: CASSLEGSGLASHNEQFF; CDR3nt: TGTGCCAGCAGCTTAGAAGGCTCGGGACTAGCGTCTCACAATGAGCAGTTCTTC
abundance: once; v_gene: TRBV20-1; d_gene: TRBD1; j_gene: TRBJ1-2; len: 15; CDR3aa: CSASQAGQNADGYTF; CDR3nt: TGCAGTGCTAGTCAAGCGGGACAGAATGCAGATGGCTACACCTTC
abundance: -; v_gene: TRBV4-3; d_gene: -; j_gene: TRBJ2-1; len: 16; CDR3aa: CASSQDRPGSYNEQFF; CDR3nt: TGCGCCAGCAGCCAAGATCGGCCCGGCTCCTACAATGAGCAGTTCTTC
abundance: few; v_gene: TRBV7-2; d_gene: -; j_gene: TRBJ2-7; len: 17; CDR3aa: CASSSPYRVTTYNEQYF; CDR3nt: TGTGCCAGCAGCTCACCGTACAGGGTCACTACATACAATGAGCAGTACTTC
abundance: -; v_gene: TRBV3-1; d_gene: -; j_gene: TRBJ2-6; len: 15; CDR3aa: CASSQDTAGANVLTF; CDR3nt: TGTGCCAGCAGCCAAGACACGGCGGGGGCCAACGTCCTGACTTTC
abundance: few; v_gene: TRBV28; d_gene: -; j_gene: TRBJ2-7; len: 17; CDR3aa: CASSLVSGAASSYEQYF; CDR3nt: TGTGCCAGCAGTTTAGTTAGTGGGGCAGCGAGCTCCTACGAGCAGTACTTC
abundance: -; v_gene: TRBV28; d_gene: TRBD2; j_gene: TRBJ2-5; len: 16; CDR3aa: CASSPGLAGEQETQYF; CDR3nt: TGTGCCAGCAGTCCAGGACTAGCGGGGGAGCAAGAGACCCAGTACTTC
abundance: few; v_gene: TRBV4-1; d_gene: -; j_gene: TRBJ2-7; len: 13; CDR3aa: CASSQEGGGEQYF; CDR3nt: TGCGCCAGCAGCCAAGAGGGGGGAGGAGAGCAGTACTTC
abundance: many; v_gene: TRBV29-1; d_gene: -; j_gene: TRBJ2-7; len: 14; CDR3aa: CSVGAGSSLYEQYF; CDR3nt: TGCAGCGTTGGGGCAGGGAGTAGCCTCTACGAGCAGTACTTC
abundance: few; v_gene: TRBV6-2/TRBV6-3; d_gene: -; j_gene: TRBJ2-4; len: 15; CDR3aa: CASSPWGESKNIQYF; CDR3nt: TGTGCCAGCAGCCCCTGGGGCGAGTCCAAAAACATTCAGTACTTC
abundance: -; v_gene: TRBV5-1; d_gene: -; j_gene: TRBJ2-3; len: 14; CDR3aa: CASRQALAADTQYF; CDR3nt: TGCGCCAGCAGACAGGCGTTAGCAGCAGATACGCAGTATTTT
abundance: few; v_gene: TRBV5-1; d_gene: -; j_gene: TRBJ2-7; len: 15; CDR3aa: CASPPGLRNSYEQYF; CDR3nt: TGCGCCAGCCCCCCCGGTCTTAGGAACTCCTACGAGCAGTACTTC